This TCR beta chain was found in a study of T cell responses to AZD1222 COVID-19 vaccine. Clones were sequenced by immunoSEQ multiplex PCR, and TCRdb holds only the in-frame ones, with some missing. The sample includes about 260,000 clones, about 92% of them seen just once. Worth noting for this clone: The antigen remains unidentified.

Study results and caveats: Spike-specific TCR breadth and depth both grew after two AZD1222 doses. Donors skewed white British and female; clonal diversity was possibly underestimated. With dominance at 160-218 and 743-854, vaccine-associated CD4 TCRs spanned spike. Sampling captured repertoires only after the peak T cell response.

The sample in question was peripheral blood, obtained on day 0 of AZD1222 vaccination. The sequence derives from an adult in good health.

The CDR3 DNA reads TGCGCCAGCAGCCCGAGGCCAGATAATGAAAAACTGTTTTTT. This translates into CASSPRPDNEKLFF. This chain connects TRBV5-1 to TRBJ1-4, with unresolved D. Germline assignment: CDR1 SGHRS and CDR2 YFSETQ. The V end was cut by 4 bases, the J end by 4 bases, with 11 bases between. The CDR3 is 14 residues long.